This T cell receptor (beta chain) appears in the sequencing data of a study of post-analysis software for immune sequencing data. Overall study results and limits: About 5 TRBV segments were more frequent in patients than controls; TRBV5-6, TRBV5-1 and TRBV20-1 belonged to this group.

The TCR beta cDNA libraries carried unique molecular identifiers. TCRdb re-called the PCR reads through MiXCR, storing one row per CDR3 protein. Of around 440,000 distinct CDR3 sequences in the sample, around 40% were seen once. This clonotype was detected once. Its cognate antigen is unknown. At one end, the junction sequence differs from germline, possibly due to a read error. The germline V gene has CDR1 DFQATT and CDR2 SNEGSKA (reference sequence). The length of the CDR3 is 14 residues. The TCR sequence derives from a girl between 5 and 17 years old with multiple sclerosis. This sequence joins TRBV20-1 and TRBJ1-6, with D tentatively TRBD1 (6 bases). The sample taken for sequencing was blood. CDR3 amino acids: CSAGGLSFNSPLHF. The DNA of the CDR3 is TGCAGTGCTGGGGGGCTCTCCTTTAATTCACCCCTCCACTTT.